This T cell receptor beta chain emerged from a study of cytomegalovirus exposure and HLA in healthy donors. Notes on the study in general: The authors considered a cluster of highly shared sequence variants likely to be a sequencing artifact. Around 160 TCR beta chains were listed as cytomegalovirus-associated.

Primers included in the PCR were 60 Vbeta and 13 Jbeta primers. Profiled with immunoSEQ multiplex PCR; TCRdb holds only in-frame clones, not every one. The sample yields approximately 100,000 clones, roughly three quarters seen once. As for this clone: Its target is not known.

Unmatched junction bases numbered 10, after V lost 8 bases and J lost 4 bases. This CDR3 contains 14 residues. Germline CDR1 LNHDA, CDR2 SQIVND (reference sequence). V is TRBV19 and J is TRBJ1-2; 7 bases are shared with TRBD1. Sequences were obtained from PBMCs. The TCR originated in a man aged 35 to 55 in good health and CMV-seropositive. CDR3 sequence (DNA): TGTGCCAGTCGAGGGACAGATAAATCCTATGGCTACACCTTC. This encodes CASRGTDKSYGYTF.